This TCR beta chain was observed in a study of CD8+CD57+ T cells in acquired aplastic anemia (dated by TCRdb to 2017 to 2018). For the wider study: On average, sorted CD4+ and CD8+ cells yielded 3 to 4 ug of extracted DNA, with a range of roughly 0.19 to 27.4 ug. A CD8+CD57+ expansion meant a frequency higher than the mean frequency seen in healthy subjects. What the authors observed across the whole study: Patients and healthy controls showed no significant difference in CD8+ Simpson's diversity (P=0.060). Approximately 31 CD8+ CDR3 sequences were found in both patients and controls but appeared to be highly expressed in patients and within the immunodominant clones of the patients.

Genomic DNA served as template for TCR beta VDJ combination and CDR3 sequence profiling. An Illumina HiSeq 2000 was used for TCR repertoire sequencing. The study's processing was this. TRBV/TRBJ rearrangement plots, CDR3 size and DJ length profiles, and Simpson's diversity index were used to evaluate the repertoires. Whichever DNA sequence was most abundant in the deep sequencing data was defined as the immunodominant clone. CDR3 amino acid sequences were checked for sharing between subjects and were compared against published repertoires and the VDJdb database. Using fastp at Q25 and MiXCR, TCRdb reprocessed the public reads and kept productive beta chains. Rows merge per CDR3 protein into single entries with the most common DNA and genes. In this record, the V and J calls reflect TCRdb's handling and not the investigators' own analysis. A total of about half a million distinct CDR3 sequences appear in this sample, around 30% of them only once. The top ten constitute less than 0.85% of the sample.

Patients chosen for sequencing had shown expansion of CD8+CD57+ cells by flow cytometry. Every patient had severe acquired aplastic anemia, diagnosed using the International Study of Aplastic Anemia and Agranulocytosis and Camitta criteria. Patients had received no therapy at the time of blood sampling. TCR repertoires of sorted CD4+ and CD8+ blood T cells from severe aplastic anemia patients and healthy subjects were deep-sequenced in the study. In the USA, patient enrollment took place under clinicaltrials.gov protocols 00001620, 01623167, 00001397, 00071045, 00081523 and 00961064. Ficoll-Paque density gradient centrifugation was used to isolate peripheral blood mononuclear cells. Before DNA was extracted, CD4+ and CD8+ T cells were sorted using either FACS or magnetic beads. According to the germline V gene, CDR1 reads MGHDK and CDR2 reads SYGVNS. V drops 3 bases and J drops 4 bases, leaving 13 bases in between. From the cysteine up to the phenylalanine, the CDR3 has a length of 14 residues. The entry retains the CDR3 DNA only, 42 bases that are in frame from base 1.

This clonotype was found many times. The antigen it recognizes is unknown. No base quality information exists; no much larger clone differs at one position. Sequencing was carried out using sorted CD4+, CD8+, or CD8+CD57+ T cells (not recorded which) from PBMCs. The rearrangement combines TRBV25-1 with TRBJ2-7, and possibly TRBD1, on 5 matching bases. The sequence was collected from a human donor with aplastic anemia. The DNA sequence is TGTGCCAGCAGTGAGGCGACAGTTCGGTACGAGCAGTACTTC. This codes for CASSEATVRYEQYF.